The subject of this entry is one TCR beta chain. Its ends do not fully match the called genes, so a read error is possible. Based on clinical symptoms, serum thyroxine and TRAb, thyroid ultrasound and orbital computed tomography, diagnoses were reached. These data belong to a study of T cells in Graves' hyperthyroidism and ophthalmopathy. Germline CDR1 reads SGDLS; CDR2 reads YYNGEE. This CDR3 contains 16 residues. Researchers took RNA transcripts and amplified the TCR beta CDR3 regions from them. The HTBI primer set was used in a first-round RT-PCR of the TCR CDR3. MiXCR, run by TCRdb on the multiplex PCR reads, gives a single entry per CDR3 protein. The table has more than 500,000 distinct CDR3 sequences, around 15% seen once.

The genes are TRBV9 and TRBJ2-1; 8 nucleotides agree with TRBD2. The TCR comes from a woman aged 25 to 45 with Graves' hyperthyroidism. The sample comprised blood. The CDR3 protein is CVSSATLADTYNEQFF. CDR3 coding DNA: TGTGTCAGCAGCGCTACACTAGCGGATACATACAATGAGCAGTTCTTC.